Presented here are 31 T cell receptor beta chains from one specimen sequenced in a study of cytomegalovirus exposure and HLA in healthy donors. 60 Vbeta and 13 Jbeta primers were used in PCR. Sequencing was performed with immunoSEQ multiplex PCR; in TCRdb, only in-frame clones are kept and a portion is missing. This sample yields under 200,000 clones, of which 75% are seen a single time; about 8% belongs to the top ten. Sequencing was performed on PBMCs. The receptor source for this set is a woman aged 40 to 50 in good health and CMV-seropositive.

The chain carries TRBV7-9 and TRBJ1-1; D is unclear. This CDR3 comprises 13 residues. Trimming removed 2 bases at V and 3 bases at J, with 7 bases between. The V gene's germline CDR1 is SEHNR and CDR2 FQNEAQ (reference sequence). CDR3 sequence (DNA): TGTGCCAGCAGCTTAAAACAGTACACTGAAGCTTTCTTT. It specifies CASSLKQYTEAFF.

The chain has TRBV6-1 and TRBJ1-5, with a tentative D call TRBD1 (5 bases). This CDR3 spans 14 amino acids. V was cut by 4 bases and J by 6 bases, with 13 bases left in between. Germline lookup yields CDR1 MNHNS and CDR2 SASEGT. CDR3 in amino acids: CASSALQASQPQHF. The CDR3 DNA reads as TGTGCCAGCAGTGCACTACAGGCGTCTCAGCCCCAGCATTTT.

The CDR3 here is CASTPGVLETQYF. The CDR3 DNA reads TGTGCCAGTACCCCCGGGGTACTAGAGACCCAGTACTTC. The chain has TRBV19 and TRBJ2-5; D perhaps matches TRBD2 (5 bases). The germline V gene encodes CDR1 LNHDA and CDR2 SQIVND (reference sequence). V lost 7 bases and J 4 bases, leaving 13 bases between the germline ends. The CDR3 runs to 13 residues.

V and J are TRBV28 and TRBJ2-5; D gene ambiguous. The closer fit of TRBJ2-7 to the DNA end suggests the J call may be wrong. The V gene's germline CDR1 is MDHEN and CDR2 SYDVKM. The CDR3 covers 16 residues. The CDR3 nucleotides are TGTGCCAGCAGTCACCCCCAGGCCGGCCCCTCCTACGAGCAGTACTTC. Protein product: CASSHPQAGPSYEQYF.

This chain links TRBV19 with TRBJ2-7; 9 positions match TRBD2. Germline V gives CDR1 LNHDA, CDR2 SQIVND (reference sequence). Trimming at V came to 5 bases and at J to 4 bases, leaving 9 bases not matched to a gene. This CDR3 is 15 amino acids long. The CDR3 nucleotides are TGTGCCAGTAGTTGGGGTAGCGGGAGTGTGTACGAGCAGTACTTC. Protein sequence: CASSWGSGSVYEQYF.

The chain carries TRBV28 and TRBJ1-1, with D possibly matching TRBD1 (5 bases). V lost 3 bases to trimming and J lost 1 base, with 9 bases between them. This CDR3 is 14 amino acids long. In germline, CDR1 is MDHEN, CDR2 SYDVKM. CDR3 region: CASSLNRKNTEAFF. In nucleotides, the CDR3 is TGTGCCAGCAGTTTGAACAGGAAGAACACTGAAGCTTTCTTT.

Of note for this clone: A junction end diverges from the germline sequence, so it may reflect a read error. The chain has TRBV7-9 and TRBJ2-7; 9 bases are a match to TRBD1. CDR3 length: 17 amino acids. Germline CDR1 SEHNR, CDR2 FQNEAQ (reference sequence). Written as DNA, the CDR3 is TGTTCCAGCAGCTTAATATCACCGGGACAGGGCCCCTACGAGCAGTACTTC. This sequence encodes CSSSLISPGQGPYEQYF. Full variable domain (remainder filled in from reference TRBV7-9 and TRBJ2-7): DTGVSQNPRHKITKRGQNVTFRCDPISEHNRLYWYRQTLGQGPEFLTYFQNEAQLEKSRLLSDRFSAERPKGSFSTLEIQRTEQGDSAMYLCSSSLISPGQGPYEQYFGPGTRLTVT.

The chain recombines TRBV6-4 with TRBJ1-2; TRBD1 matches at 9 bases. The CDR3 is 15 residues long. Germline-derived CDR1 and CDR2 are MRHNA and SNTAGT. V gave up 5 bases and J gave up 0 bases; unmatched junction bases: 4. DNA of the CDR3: TGTGCCAGCAGTCGGGACAGGGAATCTAACTATGGCTACACCTTC. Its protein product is CASSRDRESNYGYTF.

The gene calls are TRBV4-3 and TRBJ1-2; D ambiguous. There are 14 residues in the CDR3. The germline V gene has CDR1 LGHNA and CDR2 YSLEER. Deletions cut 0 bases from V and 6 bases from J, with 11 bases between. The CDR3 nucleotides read TGCGCCAGCAGCCAAGATCCCCAGGCTGATGGCTACACCTTC. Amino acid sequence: CASSQDPQADGYTF.

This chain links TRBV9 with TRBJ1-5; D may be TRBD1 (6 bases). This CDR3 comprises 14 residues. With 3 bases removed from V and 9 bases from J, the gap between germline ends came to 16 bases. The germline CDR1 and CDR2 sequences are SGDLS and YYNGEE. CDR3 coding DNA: TGTGCCAGCAGCGCGGACAGTCGGGGGGGGCCCCAGCATTTT. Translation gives CASSADSRGGPQHF.

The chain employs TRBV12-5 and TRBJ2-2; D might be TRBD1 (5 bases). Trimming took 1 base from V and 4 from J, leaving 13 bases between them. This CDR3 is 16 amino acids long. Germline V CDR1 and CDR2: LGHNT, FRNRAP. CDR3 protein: CASGLARTSGTGELFF. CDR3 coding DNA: TGTGCTAGTGGTTTGGCTAGGACATCGGGCACCGGGGAGCTGTTTTTT.

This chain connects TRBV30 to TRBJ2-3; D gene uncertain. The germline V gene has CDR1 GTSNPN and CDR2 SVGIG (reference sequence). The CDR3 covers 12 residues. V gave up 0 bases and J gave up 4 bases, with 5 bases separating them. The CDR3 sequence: CAWSVQADTQYF. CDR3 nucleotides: TGTGCCTGGAGTGTACAAGCAGATACGCAGTATTTT. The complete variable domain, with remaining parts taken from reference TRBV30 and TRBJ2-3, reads SQTIHQWPATLVQPVGSPLSLECTVEGTSNPNLYWYRQAAGRGLQLLFYSVGIGQISSEVPQNLSASRPQDRQFILSSKKLLLSDSGFYLCAWSVQADTQYFGPGTRLTVL.

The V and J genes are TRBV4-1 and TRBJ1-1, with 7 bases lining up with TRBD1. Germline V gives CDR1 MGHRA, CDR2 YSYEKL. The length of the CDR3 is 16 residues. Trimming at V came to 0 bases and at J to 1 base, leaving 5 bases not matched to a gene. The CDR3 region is CASSQDRGRANTEAFF. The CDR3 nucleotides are TGCGCCAGCAGCCAAGATAGGGGGCGGGCGAACACTGAAGCTTTCTTT.

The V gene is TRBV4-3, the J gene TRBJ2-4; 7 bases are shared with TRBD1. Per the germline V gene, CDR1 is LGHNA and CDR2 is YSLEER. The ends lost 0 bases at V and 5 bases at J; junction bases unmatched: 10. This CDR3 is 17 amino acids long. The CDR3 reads CASSQEIRWDSQNIQYF. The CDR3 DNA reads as TGCGCCAGCAGCCAAGAAATCAGGTGGGACAGCCAAAACATTCAGTACTTC.

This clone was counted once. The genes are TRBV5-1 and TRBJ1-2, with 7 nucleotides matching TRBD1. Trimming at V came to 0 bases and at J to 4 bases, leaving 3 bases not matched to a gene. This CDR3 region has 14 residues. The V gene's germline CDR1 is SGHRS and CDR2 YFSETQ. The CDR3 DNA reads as TGCGCCAGCAGCTTGGATACAGGGGCCTATGGCTACACCTTC. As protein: CASSLDTGAYGYTF.

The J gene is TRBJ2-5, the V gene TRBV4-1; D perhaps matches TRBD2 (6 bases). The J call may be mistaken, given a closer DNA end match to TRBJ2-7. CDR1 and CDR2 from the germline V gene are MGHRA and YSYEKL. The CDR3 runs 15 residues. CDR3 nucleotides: TGCGCCAGCAGCCAAGACGGGGGATCGACCTACGAGCAGTACTTC. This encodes CASSQDGGSTYEQYF.

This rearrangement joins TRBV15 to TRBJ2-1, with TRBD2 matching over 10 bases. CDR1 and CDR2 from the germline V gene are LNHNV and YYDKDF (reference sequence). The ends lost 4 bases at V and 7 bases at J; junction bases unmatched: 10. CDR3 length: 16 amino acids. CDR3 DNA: TGTGCCACCAGCATGCCAGGACTAGCGGAGCTAAATGAGCAGTTCTTC. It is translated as CATSMPGLAELNEQFF.

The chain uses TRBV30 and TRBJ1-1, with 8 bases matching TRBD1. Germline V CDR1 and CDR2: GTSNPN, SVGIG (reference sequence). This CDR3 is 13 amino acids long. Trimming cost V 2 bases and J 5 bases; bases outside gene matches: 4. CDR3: CAWSRQGRTEAFF. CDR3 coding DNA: TGTGCCTGGAGTAGACAGGGGAGGACTGAAGCTTTCTTT.

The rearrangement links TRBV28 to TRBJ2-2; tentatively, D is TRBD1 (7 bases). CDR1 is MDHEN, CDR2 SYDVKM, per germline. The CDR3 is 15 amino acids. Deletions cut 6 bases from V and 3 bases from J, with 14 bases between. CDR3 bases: TGTGCCAGCAGAGAAGACAGGGAGGACACCGGGGAGCTGTTTTTT. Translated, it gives CASREDREDTGELFF. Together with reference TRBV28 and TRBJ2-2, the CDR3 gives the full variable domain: DVKVTQSSRYLVKRTGEKVFLECVQDMDHENMFWYRQDPGLGLRLIYFSYDVKMKEKGDIPEGYSVSREKKERFSLILESASTNQTSMYLCASREDREDTGELFFGEGSRLTVL.

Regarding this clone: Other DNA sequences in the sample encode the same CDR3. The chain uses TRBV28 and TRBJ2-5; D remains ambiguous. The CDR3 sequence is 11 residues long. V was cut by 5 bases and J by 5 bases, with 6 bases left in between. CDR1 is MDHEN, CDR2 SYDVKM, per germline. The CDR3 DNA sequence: TGTGCCAGCAGTCTTCGGGAGACCCAGTACTTC. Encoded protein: CASSLRETQYF.

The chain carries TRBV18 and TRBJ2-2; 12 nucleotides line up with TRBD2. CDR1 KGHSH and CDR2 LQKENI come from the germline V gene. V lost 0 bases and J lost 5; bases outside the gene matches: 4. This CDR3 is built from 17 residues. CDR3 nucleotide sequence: TGTGCCAGCTCACCACCGACTAGCGGGAGAGGAACCGGGGAGCTGTTTTTT. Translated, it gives CASSPPTSGRGTGELFF.

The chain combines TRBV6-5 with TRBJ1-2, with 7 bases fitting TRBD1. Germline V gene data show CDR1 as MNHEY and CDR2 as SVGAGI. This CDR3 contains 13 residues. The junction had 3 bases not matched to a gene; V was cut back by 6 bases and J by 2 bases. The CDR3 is CASSRDRNYGYTF. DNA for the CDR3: TGTGCCAGCAGCCGGGACAGAAACTATGGCTACACCTTC.

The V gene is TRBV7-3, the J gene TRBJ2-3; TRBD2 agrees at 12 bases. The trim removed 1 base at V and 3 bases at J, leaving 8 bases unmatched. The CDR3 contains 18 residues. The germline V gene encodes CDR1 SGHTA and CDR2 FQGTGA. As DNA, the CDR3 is TGTGCCAGCAGCTTAATGCCTAGCGGGAGGGGTCTGACAGATACGCAGTATTTT. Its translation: CASSLMPSGRGLTDTQYF.

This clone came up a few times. The CDR3 coding sequence is TGTGCCAGCAGTGTACTAGCGGGAGGGCCCTATGAGCAGTTCTTC. Translated, it gives CASSVLAGGPYEQFF. The chain combines TRBV6-4 with TRBJ2-1, with 13 bases matching TRBD2. The trim removed 4 bases at V and 8 bases at J, leaving 5 bases unmatched. CDR3 size: 15 residues. Germline V gives CDR1 MRHNA, CDR2 SNTAGT.

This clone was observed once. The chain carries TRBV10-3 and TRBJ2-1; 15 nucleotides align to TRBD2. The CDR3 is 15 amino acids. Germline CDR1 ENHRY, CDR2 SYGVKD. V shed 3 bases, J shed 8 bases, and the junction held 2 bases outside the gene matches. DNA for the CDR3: TGTGCCATCAGTGAAGGACTAGCGGGAGGGGATGAGCAGTTCTTC. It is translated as CAISEGLAGGDEQFF.

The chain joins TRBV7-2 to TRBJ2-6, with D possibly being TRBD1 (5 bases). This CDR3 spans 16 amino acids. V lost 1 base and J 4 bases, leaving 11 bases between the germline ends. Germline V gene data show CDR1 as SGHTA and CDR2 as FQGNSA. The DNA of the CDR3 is TGTGCCAGCAGCTTAGTAGGGGTCCCCGGGGCCAACGTCCTGACTTTC. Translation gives CASSLVGVPGANVLTF.

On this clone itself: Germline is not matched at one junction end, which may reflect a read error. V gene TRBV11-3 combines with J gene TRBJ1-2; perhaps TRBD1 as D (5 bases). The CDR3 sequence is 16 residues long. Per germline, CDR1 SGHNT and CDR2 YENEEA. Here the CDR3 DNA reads TGTGCCAGCAGCGTAGACTGGGGCAGGGTTAACTATGGCTACACCTTC. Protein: CASSVDWGRVNYGYTF.

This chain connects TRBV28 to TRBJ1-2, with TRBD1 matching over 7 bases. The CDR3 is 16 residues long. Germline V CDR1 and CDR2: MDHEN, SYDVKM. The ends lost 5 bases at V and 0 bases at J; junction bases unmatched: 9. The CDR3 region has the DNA TGTGCCAGCAGTACCACCCGACAGGGACCTAACTATGGCTACACCTTC. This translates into CASSTTRQGPNYGYTF.

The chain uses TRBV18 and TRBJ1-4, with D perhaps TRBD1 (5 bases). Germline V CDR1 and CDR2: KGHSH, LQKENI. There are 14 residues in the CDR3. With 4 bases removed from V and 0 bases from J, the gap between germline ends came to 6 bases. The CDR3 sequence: CASSLQATNEKLFF. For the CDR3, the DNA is TGTGCCAGCTCACTACAGGCAACTAATGAAAAACTGTTTTTT.

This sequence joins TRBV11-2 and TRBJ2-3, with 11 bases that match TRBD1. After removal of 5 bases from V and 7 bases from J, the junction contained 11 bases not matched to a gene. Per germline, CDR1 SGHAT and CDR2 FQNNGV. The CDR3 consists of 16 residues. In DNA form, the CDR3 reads TGTGCCAGCAGCGTTATGGGGGACAGGGGGTTTTATACGCAGTATTTT. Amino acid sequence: CASSVMGDRGFYTQYF.

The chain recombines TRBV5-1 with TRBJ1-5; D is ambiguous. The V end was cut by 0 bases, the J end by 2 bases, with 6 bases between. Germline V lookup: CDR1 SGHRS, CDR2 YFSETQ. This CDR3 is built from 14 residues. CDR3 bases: TGCGCCAGCAGCTTGGCAGTGGGCAATCAGCCCCAGCATTTT. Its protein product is CASSLAVGNQPQHF.